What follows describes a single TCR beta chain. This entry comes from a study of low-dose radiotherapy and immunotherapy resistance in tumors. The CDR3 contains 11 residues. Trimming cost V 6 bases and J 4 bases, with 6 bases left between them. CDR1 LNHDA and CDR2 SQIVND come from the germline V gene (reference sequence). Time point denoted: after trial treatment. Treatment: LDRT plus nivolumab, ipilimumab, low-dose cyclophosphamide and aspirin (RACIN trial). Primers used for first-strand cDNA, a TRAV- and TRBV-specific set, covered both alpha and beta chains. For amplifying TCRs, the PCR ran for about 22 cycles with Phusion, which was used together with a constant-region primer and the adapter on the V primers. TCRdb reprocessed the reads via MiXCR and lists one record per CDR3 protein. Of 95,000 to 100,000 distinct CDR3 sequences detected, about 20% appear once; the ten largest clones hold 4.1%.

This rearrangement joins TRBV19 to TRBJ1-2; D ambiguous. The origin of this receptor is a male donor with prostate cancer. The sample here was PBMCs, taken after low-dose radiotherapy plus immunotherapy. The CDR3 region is CASRNTYGYTF. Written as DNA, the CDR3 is TGTGCCAGTAGAAACACCTATGGCTACACCTTC.